Listed below are T cell receptor beta chains from one sample, sequenced in a study of blood T cell repertoires in COVID-19. The table came from immunoSEQ multiplex PCR; TCRdb's copy has only in-frame clones and leaves some out. The table lists about 230,000 clones, around 89% of them singletons. The sample taken for sequencing was PBMCs or T cells enriched from blood (not recorded which). Receptors were obtained from a middle-aged woman with acute COVID-19. Both conserved end residues are trimmed from each CDR3.

CDR3aa: ASSVTGTGELF
j_gene: TRBJ2-2
v_gene: TRBV19

CDR3aa: ASSLEQGHTEAF
j_gene: TRBJ1-1
v_gene: TRBV5-5

CDR3aa: ASNPDRVSNSPLH
j_gene: TRBJ1-6
v_gene: TRBV19

CDR3aa: ASSGVGNTIY
j_gene: TRBJ1-3
v_gene: TRBV2

CDR3aa: ASSGTSGGLQTQY
j_gene: TRBJ2-5
v_gene: TRBV5-6

CDR3aa: ASPGRNTEAF
j_gene: TRBJ1-1
v_gene: TRBV19

CDR3aa: ASSQDLGEDGYT
j_gene: TRBJ1-2
v_gene: TRBV4-2

CDR3aa: ASNGPQGGKNEQY
j_gene: TRBJ2-7
v_gene: TRBV2

CDR3aa: ASSPGTGMGNEKLF
j_gene: TRBJ1-4
v_gene: TRBV4-1

CDR3aa: ASSLVPGPDGYT
j_gene: TRBJ1-2
v_gene: TRBV11-2

CDR3aa: ASSLGLGEIAGNTIY
j_gene: TRBJ1-3
v_gene: TRBV5-4

CDR3aa: ATSLAGGPGYNEQF
j_gene: TRBJ2-1
v_gene: TRBV24-1

CDR3aa: ASSQDLNRGLTGELF
j_gene: TRBJ2-2
v_gene: TRBV4-1

CDR3aa: ASSRQGNTEAF
j_gene: TRBJ1-1
v_gene: TRBV7-6

CDR3aa: ASSEADDGIYGYT
j_gene: TRBJ1-2
v_gene: TRBV2

CDR3aa: ASSILGLPGNGYT
j_gene: TRBJ1-2
v_gene: TRBV7-9

CDR3aa: AWSAGRRSAEAF
j_gene: TRBJ1-1
v_gene: TRBV30

CDR3aa: ASYNRGDMNTEAF
j_gene: TRBJ1-1
v_gene: TRBV18

CDR3aa: ASSYTGGSGANVLT
j_gene: TRBJ2-6
v_gene: TRBV6-6

CDR3aa: ASSGGGLNQETQY
j_gene: TRBJ2-5
v_gene: TRBV5-1

CDR3aa: AWSVQGNQPQH
j_gene: TRBJ1-5
v_gene: TRBV30

CDR3aa: ASIKGHTRGNQPQH
j_gene: TRBJ1-5
v_gene: TRBV6-4

CDR3aa: ASSEGRRNQPQH
j_gene: TRBJ1-5
v_gene: TRBV2

CDR3aa: ASSPWTSDVIDRVDTQY
j_gene: TRBJ2-3
v_gene: TRBV11-3

CDR3aa: ASSSGQATEQY
j_gene: TRBJ2-7
v_gene: TRBV9

CDR3aa: ASSPAQGIQPQH
j_gene: TRBJ1-5
v_gene: TRBV18

CDR3aa: ASSFGGRPGDTQY
j_gene: TRBJ2-3
v_gene: TRBV5-1

CDR3aa: AISGQAAGELF
j_gene: TRBJ2-2
v_gene: TRBV10-3

CDR3aa: ASRGTAGNTIY
j_gene: TRBJ1-3
v_gene: TRBV27

CDR3aa: ASSLARRTGSEQY
j_gene: TRBJ2-7
v_gene: TRBV5-4

CDR3aa: ASSYGQENMNTEAF
j_gene: TRBJ1-1
v_gene: TRBV5-4

CDR3aa: SVDVRGITEAF
j_gene: TRBJ1-1
v_gene: TRBV29-1

CDR3aa: ASSESGNEQF
j_gene: TRBJ2-1
v_gene: TRBV7-8

CDR3aa: ASSRGGSGAASYNEQF
j_gene: TRBJ2-1
v_gene: TRBV3-1/TRBV3-2

CDR3aa: ATSDRSRVRNEQF
j_gene: TRBJ2-1
v_gene: TRBV24-1

CDR3aa: ASSLMRQDSYEQY
j_gene: TRBJ2-7
v_gene: TRBV7-2

CDR3aa: AWSGTGAGELF
j_gene: TRBJ2-2
v_gene: TRBV30

CDR3aa: ASSYSFPGGNQPQH
j_gene: TRBJ1-5
v_gene: TRBV6-5

CDR3aa: ASSPPDRGYYEQY
j_gene: TRBJ2-7
v_gene: TRBV3-1/TRBV3-2

CDR3aa: ASSEGTKLYEQY
j_gene: TRBJ2-7
v_gene: TRBV2

CDR3aa: ASSQAGRVGTQY
j_gene: TRBJ2-5
v_gene: TRBV14

CDR3aa: ASSALGVGHTETQY
j_gene: TRBJ2-5
v_gene: TRBV19

CDR3aa: ASRRDSQETQY
j_gene: TRBJ2-5
v_gene: TRBV10-1

CDR3aa: ASSLQGADNSPLH
j_gene: TRBJ1-6
v_gene: TRBV4-1

CDR3aa: ASSWDSGSYEQY
j_gene: TRBJ2-7
v_gene: TRBV6-2/TRBV6-3

CDR3aa: ASSPPGGEKLF
j_gene: TRBJ1-4
v_gene: TRBV19

CDR3aa: ATSVTSATDTQY
j_gene: TRBJ2-3
v_gene: TRBV24-1

CDR3aa: AWSVLSGEGYT
j_gene: TRBJ1-2
v_gene: TRBV30

CDR3aa: ASSLSDRERNTIY
j_gene: TRBJ1-3
v_gene: TRBV5-6

CDR3aa: ASSVGASRGAF
j_gene: TRBJ1-1
v_gene: TRBV9

CDR3aa: ASSLSPGGTGRETQY
j_gene: TRBJ2-5
v_gene: TRBV5-1

CDR3aa: ASSWSSGRGDTQY
j_gene: TRBJ2-3
v_gene: TRBV10-2

CDR3aa: ASSLARDGGEKLF
j_gene: TRBJ1-4
v_gene: TRBV7-9

CDR3aa: ASSQGSGGRGDTQY
j_gene: TRBJ2-3
v_gene: TRBV4-1

CDR3aa: ASSFRGASNQPQH
j_gene: TRBJ1-5
v_gene: TRBV5-6

CDR3aa: ASNGNSYNEQF
j_gene: TRBJ2-1
v_gene: TRBV5-1

CDR3aa: ASSPGTAGAQH
j_gene: TRBJ1-5
v_gene: TRBV6-6

CDR3aa: ASSQGVNGGTEAF
j_gene: TRBJ1-1
v_gene: TRBV4-2

CDR3aa: ASSQGEGEAF
j_gene: TRBJ1-1
v_gene: TRBV3-1/TRBV3-2

CDR3aa: ASSRDRGNYGYT
j_gene: TRBJ1-2
v_gene: TRBV4-3